This T cell receptor beta chain was sequenced during a study of OX40 agonist ivuxolimab in advanced cancers. This CDR3 spans 13 amino acids. Trimming took 1 base from V and 1 from J, leaving 4 bases between them. Germline values: CDR1 SEHNR, CDR2 FQNEAQ (reference sequence). With baseline, cycle 4 day 1, and cycle 7 day 1 as timepoints, blood was sampled. With respect to this clone: Its antigen remains unknown.

Findings and limits, study-wide: Also showing low normalized T-cell clonal expansion were some of the nonresponders.

The method was immunoSEQ multiplex PCR; TCRdb's version includes in-frame clones alone and lacks a portion of them. The sample holds 35,000 to 45,000 clones, roughly 87% seen once. This material consisted of CD4+ or CD8+ T cells sorted from blood, taken in a trial of the OX40 agonist ivuxolimab. The TCR originated in an adult with an advanced solid tumor such as melanoma, head and neck, liver or kidney cancer. This sequence joins TRBV7-9 and TRBJ2-5; D unclear. The CDR3 sequence: CASSLGSQETQYF. CDR3 nucleotides: TGTGCCAGCAGCTTAGGTAGCCAAGAGACCCAGTACTTC.